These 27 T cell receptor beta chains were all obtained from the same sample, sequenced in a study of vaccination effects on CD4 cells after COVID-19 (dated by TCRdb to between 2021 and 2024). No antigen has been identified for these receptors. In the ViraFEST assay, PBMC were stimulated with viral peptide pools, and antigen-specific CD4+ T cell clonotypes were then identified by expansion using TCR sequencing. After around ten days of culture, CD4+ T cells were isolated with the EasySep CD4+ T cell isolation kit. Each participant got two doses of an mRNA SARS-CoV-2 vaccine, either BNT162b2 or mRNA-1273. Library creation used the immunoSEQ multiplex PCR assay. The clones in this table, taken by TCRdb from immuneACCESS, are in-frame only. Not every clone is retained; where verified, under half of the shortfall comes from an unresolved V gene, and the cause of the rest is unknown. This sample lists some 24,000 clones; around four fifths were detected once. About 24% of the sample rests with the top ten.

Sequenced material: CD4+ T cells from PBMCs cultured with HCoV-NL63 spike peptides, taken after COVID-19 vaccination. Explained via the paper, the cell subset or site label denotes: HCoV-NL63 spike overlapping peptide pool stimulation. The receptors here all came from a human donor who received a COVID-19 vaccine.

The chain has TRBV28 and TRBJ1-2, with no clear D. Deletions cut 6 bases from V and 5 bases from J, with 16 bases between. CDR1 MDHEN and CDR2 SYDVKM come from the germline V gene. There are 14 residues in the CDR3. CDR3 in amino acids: CASRSPDHAYGYTF. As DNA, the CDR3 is TGTGCCAGCAGGAGCCCCGATCACGCATATGGCTACACCTTC.

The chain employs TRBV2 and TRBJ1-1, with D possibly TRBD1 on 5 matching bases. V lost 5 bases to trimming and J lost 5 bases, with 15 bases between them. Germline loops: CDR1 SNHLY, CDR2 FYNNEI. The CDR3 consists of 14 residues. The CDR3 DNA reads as TGTGCCAGCAGTACGGACACCCAGGGAACTGAAGCTTTCTTT. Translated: CASSTDTQGTEAFF.

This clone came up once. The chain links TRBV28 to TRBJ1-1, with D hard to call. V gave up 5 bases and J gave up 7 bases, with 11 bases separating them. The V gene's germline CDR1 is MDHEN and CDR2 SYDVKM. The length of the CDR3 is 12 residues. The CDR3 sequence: CASSLLTGEAFF. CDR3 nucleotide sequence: TGTGCCAGCAGTCTTCTAACTGGTGAAGCTTTCTTT.

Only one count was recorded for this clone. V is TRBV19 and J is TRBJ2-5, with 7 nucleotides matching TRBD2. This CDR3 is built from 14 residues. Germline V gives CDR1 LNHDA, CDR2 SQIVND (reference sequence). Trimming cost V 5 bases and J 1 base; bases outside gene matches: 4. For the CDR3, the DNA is TGTGCCAGTAGTGCGCGGGGGATCCAAGAGACCCAGTACTTC. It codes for CASSARGIQETQYF.

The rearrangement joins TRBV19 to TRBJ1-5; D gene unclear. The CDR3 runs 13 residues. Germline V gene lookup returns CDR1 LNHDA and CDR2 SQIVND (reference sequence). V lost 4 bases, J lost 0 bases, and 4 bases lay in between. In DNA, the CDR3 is TGTGCCAGTAGTAAAAATAGCAATCAGCCCCAGCATTTT. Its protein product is CASSKNSNQPQHF. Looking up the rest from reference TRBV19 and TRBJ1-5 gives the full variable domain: DGGITQSPKYLFRKEGQNVTLSCEQNLNHDAMYWYRQDPGQGLRLIYYSQIVNDFQKGDIAEGYSVSREKKESFPLTVTSAQKNPTAFYLCASSKNSNQPQHFGDGTRLSIL.

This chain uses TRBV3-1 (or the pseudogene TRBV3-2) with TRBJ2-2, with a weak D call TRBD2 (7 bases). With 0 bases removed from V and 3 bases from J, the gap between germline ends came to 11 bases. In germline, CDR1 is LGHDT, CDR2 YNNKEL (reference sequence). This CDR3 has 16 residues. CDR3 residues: CASSQEAGHYTGELFF. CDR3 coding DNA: TGTGCCAGCAGCCAAGAAGCGGGACACTACACCGGGGAGCTGTTTTTT.

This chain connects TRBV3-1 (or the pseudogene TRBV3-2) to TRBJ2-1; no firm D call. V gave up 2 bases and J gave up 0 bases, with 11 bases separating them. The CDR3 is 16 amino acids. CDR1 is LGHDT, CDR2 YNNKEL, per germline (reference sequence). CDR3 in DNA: TGTGCCAGCAGCCAACAGCAGAGAAGCTCCTACAATGAGCAGTTCTTC. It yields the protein CASSQQQRSSYNEQFF.

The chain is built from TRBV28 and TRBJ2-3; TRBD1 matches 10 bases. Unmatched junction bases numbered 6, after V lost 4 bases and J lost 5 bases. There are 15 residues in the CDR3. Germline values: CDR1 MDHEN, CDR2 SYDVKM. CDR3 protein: CASSSPGTGVDTQYF. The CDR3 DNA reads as TGTGCCAGCAGTTCGCCCGGGACAGGGGTAGATACGCAGTATTTT.

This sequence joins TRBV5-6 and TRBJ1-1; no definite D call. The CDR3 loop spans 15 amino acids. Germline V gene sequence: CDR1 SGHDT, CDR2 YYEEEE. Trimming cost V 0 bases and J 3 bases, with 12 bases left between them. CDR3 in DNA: TGTGCCAGCAGCTTGGGCCCCGACTGGGACACTGAAGCTTTCTTT. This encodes CASSLGPDWDTEAFF. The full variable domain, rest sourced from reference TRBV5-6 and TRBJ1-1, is DAGVTQSPTHLIKTRGQQVTLRCSPKSGHDTVSWYQQALGQGPQFIFQYYEEEERQRGNFPDRFSGHQFPNYSSELNVNALLLGDSALYLCASSLGPDWDTEAFFGQGTRLTVV.

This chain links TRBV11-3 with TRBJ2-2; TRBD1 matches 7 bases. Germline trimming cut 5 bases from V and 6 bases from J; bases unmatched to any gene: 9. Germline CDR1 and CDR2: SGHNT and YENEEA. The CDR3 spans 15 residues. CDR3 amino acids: CASSPGTENSGELFF. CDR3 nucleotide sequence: TGTGCCAGCAGCCCCGGGACAGAGAATTCCGGGGAGCTGTTTTTT.

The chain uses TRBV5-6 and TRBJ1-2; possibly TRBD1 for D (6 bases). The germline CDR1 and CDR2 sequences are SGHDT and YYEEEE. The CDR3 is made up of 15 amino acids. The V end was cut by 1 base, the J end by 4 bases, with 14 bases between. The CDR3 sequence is CASSLLAGAGYGYTF. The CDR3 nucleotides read TGTGCCAGCAGCTTGTTGGCAGGGGCGGGCTATGGCTACACCTTC.

In DNA, the CDR3 is TGTGCCAGCAGTTTCAGGGGCCCTCCTAATTTATACGAGCAGTACTTC. Protein sequence: CASSFRGPPNLYEQYF. The chain links TRBV28 to TRBJ2-7, with TRBD1 as a possible D gene (6 bases). This CDR3 has 16 residues. CDR1 is MDHEN and CDR2 is SYDVKM in the germline V gene. V lost 3 bases and J lost 4, with 19 bases in between.

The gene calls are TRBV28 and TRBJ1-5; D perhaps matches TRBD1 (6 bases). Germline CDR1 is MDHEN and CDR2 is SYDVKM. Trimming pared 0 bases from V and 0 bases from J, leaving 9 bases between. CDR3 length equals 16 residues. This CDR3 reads CASSLWTGISNQPQHF. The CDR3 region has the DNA TGTGCCAGCAGTTTATGGACAGGAATTAGCAATCAGCCCCAGCATTTT.

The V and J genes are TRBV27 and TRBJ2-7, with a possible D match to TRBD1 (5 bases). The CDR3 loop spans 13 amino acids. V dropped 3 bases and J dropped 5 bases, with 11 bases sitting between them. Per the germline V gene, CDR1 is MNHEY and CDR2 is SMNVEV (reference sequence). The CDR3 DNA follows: TGTGCCAGCAGTTTCCGCAGGGCCGACGAGCAGTACTTC. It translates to CASSFRRADEQYF.

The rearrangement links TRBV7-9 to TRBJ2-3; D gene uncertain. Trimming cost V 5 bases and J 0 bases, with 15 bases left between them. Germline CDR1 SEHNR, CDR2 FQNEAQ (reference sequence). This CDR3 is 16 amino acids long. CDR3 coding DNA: TGTGCCAGCAGCCTAGGAAGGGCGGCCAGCACAGATACGCAGTATTTT. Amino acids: CASSLGRAASTDTQYF.

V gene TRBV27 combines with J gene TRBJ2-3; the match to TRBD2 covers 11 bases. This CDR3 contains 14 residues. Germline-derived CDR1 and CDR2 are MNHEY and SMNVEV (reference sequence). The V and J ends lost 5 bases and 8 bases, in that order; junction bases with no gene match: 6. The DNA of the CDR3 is TGTGCCAGCAGTCCCGGACTAGCGGGTGGTACGCAGTATTTT. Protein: CASSPGLAGGTQYF.

The CDR3 coding sequence is TGTGCCTACGGGGGACAGAAGGTTACGGAGACCCAGTACTTC. Residues: CAYGGQKVTETQYF. The chain is built from TRBV30 and TRBJ2-5; possible D gene TRBD1, 7 bases. Germline loops: CDR1 GTSNPN, CDR2 SVGIG (reference sequence). The CDR3 consists of 14 residues. With 7 bases removed from V and 5 bases from J, the gap between germline ends came to 20 bases.

CDR3 nucleotide sequence: TGCGCCAGCAGCTTGGGCGGGGGCAATCAGCCCCAGCATTTT. Its translation: CASSLGGGNQPQHF. This chain connects TRBV5-1 to TRBJ1-5; no clear D. The CDR3 has 14 residues. Germline values: CDR1 SGHRS, CDR2 YFSETQ. V was trimmed by 0 bases and J by 2 bases, leaving 6 bases between them.

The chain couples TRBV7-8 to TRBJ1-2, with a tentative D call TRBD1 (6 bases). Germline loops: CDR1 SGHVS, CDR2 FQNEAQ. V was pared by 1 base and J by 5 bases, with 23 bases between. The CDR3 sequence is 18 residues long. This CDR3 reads CASSLVGGKGPPTYGYTF. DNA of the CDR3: TGTGCCAGCAGCTTAGTAGGGGGTAAAGGCCCGCCGACTTATGGCTACACCTTC. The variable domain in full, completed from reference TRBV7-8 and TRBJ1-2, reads GAGVSQSPRYKVAKRGQDVALRCDPISGHVSLFWYQQALGQGPEFLTYFQNEAQLDKSGLPSDRFFAERPEGSVSTLKIQRTQQEDSAVYLCASSLVGGKGPPTYGYTFGSGTRLTVV.

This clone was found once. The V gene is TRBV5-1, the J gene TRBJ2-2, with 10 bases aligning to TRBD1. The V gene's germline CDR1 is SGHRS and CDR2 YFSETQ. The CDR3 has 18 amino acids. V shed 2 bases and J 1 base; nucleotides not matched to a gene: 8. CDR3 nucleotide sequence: TGCGCCAGCAGCTTTACGCCGGGACAGGGGAAGAACACCGGGGAGCTGTTTTTT. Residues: CASSFTPGQGKNTGELFF.

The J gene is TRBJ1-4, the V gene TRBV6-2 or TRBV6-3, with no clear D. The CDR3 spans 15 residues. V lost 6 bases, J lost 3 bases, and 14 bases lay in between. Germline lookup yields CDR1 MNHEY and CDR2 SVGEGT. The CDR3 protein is CASSTRETANEKLFF. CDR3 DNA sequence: TGTGCCAGCAGCACTCGGGAGACGGCTAATGAAAAACTGTTTTTT.

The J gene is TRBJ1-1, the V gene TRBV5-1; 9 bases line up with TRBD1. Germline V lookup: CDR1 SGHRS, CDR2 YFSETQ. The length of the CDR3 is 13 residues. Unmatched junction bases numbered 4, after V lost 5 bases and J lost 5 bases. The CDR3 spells CASRLDRGTEAFF. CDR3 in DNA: TGCGCCAGCAGGCTCGACAGGGGGACTGAAGCTTTCTTT.

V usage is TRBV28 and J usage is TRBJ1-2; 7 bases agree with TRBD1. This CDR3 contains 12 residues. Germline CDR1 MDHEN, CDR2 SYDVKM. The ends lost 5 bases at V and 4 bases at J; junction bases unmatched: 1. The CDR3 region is CASSRQGYGYTF. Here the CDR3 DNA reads TGTGCCAGCAGTAGACAGGGCTATGGCTACACCTTC.

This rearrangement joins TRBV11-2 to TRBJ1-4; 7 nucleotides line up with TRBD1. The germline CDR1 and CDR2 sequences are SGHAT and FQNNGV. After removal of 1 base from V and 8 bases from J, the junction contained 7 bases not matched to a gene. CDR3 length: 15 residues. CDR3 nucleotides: TGTGCCAGCAGCTTAGTTCGTCGGGACAGAGAAAAACTGTTTTTT. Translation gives CASSLVRRDREKLFF.

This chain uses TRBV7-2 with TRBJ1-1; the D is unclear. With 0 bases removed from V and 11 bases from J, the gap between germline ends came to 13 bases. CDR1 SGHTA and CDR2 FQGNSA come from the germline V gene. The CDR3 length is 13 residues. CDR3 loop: CASSLAPEGQAFF. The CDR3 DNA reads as TGTGCCAGCAGCTTAGCCCCCGAAGGTCAGGCTTTCTTT. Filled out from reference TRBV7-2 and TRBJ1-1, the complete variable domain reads GAGVSQSPSNKVTEKGKDVELRCDPISGHTALYWYRQSLGQGLEFLIYFQGNSAPDKSGLPSDRFSAERTGGSVSTLTIQRTQQEDSAVYLCASSLAPEGQAFFGQGTRLTVV.

The CDR3 bases are TGTGCCAGCTCACCGGGGGGGGACTATGGCTACACCTTC. Translation gives CASSPGGDYGYTF. V usage is TRBV18 and J usage is TRBJ1-2; D might be TRBD1 (5 bases). Germline values: CDR1 KGHSH, CDR2 LQKENI. V shed 3 bases and J shed 3 bases, with 8 bases lying between them. The CDR3 runs to 13 residues.

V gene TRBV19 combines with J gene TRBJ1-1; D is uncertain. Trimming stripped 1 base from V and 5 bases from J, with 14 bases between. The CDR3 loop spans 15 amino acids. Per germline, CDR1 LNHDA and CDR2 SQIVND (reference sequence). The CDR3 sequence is CASSIGRSGRTEAFF. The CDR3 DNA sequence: TGTGCCAGTAGTATAGGAAGGTCGGGTAGGACTGAAGCTTTCTTT.